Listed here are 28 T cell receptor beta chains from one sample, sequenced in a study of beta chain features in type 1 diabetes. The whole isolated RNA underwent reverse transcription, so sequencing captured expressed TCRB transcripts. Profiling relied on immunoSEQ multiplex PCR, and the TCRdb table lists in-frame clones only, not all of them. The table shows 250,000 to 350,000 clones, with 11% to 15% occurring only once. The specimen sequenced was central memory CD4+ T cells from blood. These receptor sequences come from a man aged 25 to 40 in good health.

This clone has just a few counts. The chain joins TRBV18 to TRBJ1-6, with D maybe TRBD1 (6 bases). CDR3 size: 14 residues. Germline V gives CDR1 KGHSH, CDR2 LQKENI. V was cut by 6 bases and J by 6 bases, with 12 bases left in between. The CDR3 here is CASSTAQGNSPLHF. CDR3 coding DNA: TGTGCCAGCTCCACCGCACAGGGTAATTCACCCCTCCACTTT.

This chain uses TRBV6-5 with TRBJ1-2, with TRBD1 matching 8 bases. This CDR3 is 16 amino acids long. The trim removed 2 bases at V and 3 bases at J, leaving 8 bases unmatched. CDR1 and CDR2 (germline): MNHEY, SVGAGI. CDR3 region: CASSYALRDRHYGYTF. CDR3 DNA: TGTGCCAGCAGTTACGCTCTCCGGGACAGGCACTATGGCTACACCTTC.

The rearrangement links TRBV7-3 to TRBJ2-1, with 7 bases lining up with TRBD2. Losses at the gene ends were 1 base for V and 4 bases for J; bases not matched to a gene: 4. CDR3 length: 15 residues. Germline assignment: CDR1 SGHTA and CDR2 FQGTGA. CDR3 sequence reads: CASSLIGLGYNEQFF. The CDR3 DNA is TGTGCCAGCAGCTTAATAGGACTAGGGTACAATGAGCAGTTCTTC.

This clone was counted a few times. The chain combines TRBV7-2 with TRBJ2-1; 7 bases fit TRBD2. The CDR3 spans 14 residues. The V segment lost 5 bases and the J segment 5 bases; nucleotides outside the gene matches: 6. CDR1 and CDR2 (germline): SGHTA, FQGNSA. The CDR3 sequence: CASSPGTTDNEQFF. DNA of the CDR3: TGTGCCAGCAGCCCAGGGACTACAGACAATGAGCAGTTCTTC. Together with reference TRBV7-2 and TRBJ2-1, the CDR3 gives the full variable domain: GAGVSQSPSNKVTEKGKDVELRCDPISGHTALYWYRQSLGQGLEFLIYFQGNSAPDKSGLPSDRFSAERTGGSVSTLTIQRTQQEDSAVYLCASSPGTTDNEQFFGPGTRLTVL.

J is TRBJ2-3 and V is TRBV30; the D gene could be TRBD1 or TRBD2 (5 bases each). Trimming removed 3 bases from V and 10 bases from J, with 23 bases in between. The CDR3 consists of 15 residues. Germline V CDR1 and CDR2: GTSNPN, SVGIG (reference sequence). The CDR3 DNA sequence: TGTGCCTGGAGCACCCCGGCAGGGAGCCGATCTGCGCAGTATTTT. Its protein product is CAWSTPAGSRSAQYF.

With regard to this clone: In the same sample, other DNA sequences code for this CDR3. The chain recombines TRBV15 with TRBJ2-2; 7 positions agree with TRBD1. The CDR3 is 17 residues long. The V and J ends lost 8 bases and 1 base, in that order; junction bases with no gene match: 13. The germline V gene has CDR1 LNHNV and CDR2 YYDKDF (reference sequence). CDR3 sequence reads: CATSPGTAYLNTGELFF. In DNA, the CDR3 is TGTGCCACCTCGCCCGGGACAGCTTACTTGAACACCGGGGAGCTGTTTTTT.

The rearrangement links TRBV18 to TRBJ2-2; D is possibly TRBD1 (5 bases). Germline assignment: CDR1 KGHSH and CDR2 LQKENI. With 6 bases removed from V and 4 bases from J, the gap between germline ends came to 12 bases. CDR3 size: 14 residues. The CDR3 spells CASSAQGSTGELFF. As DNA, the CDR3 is TGTGCCAGCTCGGCGCAGGGTTCCACCGGGGAGCTGTTTTTT.

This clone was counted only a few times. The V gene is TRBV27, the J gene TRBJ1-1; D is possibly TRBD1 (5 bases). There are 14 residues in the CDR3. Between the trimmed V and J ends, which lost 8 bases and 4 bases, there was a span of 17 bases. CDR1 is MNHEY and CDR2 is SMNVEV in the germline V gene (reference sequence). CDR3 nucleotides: TGTGCCAGCTTTGGGGCAGGGAAGATCACTGAAGCTTTCTTT. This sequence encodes CASFGAGKITEAFF.

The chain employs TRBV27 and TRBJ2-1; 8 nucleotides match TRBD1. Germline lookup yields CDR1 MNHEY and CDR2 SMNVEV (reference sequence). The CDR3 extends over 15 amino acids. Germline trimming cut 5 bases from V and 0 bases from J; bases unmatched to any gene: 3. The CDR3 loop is CASSPQGASYNEQFF. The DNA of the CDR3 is TGTGCCAGCAGTCCGCAGGGGGCCTCCTACAATGAGCAGTTCTTC.

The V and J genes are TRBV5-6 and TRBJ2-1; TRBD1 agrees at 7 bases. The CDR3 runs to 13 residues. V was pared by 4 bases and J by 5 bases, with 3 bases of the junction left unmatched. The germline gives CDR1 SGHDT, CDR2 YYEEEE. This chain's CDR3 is CASSRGQNNEQFF. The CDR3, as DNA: TGTGCCAGCAGCAGGGGACAGAACAATGAGCAGTTCTTC.

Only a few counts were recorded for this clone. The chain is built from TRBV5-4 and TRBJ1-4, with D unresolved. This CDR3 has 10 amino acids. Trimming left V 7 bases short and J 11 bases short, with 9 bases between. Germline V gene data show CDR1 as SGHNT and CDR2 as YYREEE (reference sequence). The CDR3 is CASRIWKLFF. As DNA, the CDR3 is TGTGCCAGCCGGATTTGGAAACTGTTTTTT. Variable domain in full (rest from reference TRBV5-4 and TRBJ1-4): ETGVTQSPTHLIKTRGQQVTLRCSSQSGHNTVSWYQQALGQGPQFIFQYYREEENGRGNFPPRFSGLQFPNYSSELNVNALELDDSALYLCASRIWKLFFGSGTQLSVL.

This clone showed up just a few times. The CDR3 region is CSVDGTSGYTF. The CDR3 bases are TGCAGCGTTGATGGAACAAGTGGCTACACCTTC. This chain connects TRBV29-1 to TRBJ1-2; D gene uncertain. The germline CDR1 and CDR2 sequences are SQVTM and ANQGSEA. The length of the CDR3 is 11 residues. V gave up 3 bases and J gave up 7 bases, with 9 bases separating them.

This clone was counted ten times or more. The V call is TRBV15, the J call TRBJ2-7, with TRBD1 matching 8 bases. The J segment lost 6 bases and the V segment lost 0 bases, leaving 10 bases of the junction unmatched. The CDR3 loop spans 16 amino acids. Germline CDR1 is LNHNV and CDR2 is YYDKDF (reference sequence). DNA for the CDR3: TGTGCCACCAGCAGAGATCGAGGGACAGGTGATCGCGAGCAGTACTTC. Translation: CATSRDRGTGDREQYF.

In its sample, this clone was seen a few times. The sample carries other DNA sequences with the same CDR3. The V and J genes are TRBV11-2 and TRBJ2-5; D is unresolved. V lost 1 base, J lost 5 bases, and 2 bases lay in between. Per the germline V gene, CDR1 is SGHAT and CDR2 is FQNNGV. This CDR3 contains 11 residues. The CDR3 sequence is CASSLVETQYF. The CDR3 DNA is TGTGCCAGCAGCTTAGTGGAGACCCAGTACTTC.

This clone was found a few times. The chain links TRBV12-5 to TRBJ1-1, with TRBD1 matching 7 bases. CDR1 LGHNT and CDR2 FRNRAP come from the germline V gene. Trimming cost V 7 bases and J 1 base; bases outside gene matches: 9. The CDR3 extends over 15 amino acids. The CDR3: CASAHTGQRNTEAFF. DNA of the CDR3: TGTGCTAGTGCCCATACGGGACAGCGGAACACTGAAGCTTTCTTT.

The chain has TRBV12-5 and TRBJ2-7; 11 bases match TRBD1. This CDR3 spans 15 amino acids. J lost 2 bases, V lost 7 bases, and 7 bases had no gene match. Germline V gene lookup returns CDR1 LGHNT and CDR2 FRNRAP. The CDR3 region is CASAPGQGGPYEQYF. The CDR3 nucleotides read TGTGCTAGTGCCCCGGGACAGGGGGGCCCCTACGAGCAGTACTTC. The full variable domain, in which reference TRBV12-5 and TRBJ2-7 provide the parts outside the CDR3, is DARVTQTPRHKVTEMGQEVTMRCQPILGHNTVFWYRQTMMQGLELLAYFRNRAPLDDSGMPKDRFSAEMPDATLATLKIQPSEPRDSAVYFCASAPGQGGPYEQYFGPGTRLTVT.

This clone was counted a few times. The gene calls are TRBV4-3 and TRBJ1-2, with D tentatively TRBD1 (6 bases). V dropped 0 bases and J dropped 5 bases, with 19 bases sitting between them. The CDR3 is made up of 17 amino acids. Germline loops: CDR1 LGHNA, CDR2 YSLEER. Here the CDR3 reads CASSQDLTGTRVYGYTF. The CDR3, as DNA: TGCGCCAGCAGCCAAGATTTAACAGGGACGCGGGTATATGGCTACACCTTC.

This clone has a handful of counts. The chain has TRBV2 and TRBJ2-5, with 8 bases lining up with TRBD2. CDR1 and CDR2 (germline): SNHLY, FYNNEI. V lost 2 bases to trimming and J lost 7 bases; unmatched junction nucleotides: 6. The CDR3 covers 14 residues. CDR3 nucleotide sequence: TGTGCCAGCAGTGAAAATTTCCGGGAGGGGACCCAGTACTTC. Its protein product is CASSENFREGTQYF.

The CDR3 DNA sequence: TGTGCCAGCAGTGACAGGGGGCAAGAGACCCAGTACTTC. Protein sequence: CASSDRGQETQYF. This chain joins TRBV6-5 and TRBJ2-5; TRBD1 matches at 9 bases. There are 13 residues in the CDR3. V was pared by 5 bases and J by 2 bases, with 0 bases of the junction left unmatched. The germline CDR1 and CDR2 sequences are MNHEY and SVGAGI.

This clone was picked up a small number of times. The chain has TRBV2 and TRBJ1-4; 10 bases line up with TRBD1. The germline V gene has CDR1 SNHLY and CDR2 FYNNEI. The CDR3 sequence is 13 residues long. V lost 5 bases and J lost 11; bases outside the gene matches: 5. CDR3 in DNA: TGTGCCAGCAGTTCCGGGACAGGGGAGAAACTGTTTTTT. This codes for CASSSGTGEKLFF.

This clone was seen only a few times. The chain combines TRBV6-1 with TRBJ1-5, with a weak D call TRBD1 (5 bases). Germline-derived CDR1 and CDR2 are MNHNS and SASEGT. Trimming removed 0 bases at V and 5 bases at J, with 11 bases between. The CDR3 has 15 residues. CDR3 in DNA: TGTGCCAGCAGTGAAGCGTTGGGGGGAGATCAGCCCCAGCATTTT. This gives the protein CASSEALGGDQPQHF.

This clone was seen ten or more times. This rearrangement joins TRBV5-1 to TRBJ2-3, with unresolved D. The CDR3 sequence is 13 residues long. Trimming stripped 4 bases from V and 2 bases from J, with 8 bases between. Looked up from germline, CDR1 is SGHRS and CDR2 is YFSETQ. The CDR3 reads CASSPVVTDTQYF. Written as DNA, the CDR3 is TGCGCCAGCAGCCCGGTGGTCACAGATACGCAGTATTTT.

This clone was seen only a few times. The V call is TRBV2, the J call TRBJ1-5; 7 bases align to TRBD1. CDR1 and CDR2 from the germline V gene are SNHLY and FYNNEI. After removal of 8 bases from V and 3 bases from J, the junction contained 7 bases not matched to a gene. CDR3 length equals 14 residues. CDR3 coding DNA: TGTGCCAGCCGACAGACAGGGAACAATCAGCCCCAGCATTTT. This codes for CASRQTGNNQPQHF.

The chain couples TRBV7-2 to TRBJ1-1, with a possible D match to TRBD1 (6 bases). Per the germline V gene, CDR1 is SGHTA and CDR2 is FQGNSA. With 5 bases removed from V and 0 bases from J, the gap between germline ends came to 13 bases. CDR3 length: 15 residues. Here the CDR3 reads CASSTRTALNTEAFF. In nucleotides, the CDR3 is TGTGCCAGCAGCACTAGGACAGCTCTGAACACTGAAGCTTTCTTT.

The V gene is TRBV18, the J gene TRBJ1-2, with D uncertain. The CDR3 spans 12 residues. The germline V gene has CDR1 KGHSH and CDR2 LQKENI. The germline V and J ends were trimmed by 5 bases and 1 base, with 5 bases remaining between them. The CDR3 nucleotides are TGTGCCAGCTCAAATCGTAACTATGGCTACACCTTC. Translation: CASSNRNYGYTF. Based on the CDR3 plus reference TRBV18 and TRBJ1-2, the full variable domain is NAGVMQNPRHLVRRRGQEARLRCSPMKGHSHVYWYRQLPEEGLKFMVYLQKENIIDESGMPKERFSAEFPKEGPSILRIQQVVRGDSAAYFCASSNRNYGYTFGSGTRLTVV.

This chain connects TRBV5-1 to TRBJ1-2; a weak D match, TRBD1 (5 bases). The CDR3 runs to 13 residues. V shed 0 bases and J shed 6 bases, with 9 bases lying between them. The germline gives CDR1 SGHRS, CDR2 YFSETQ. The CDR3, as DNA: TGCGCCAGCAGCTTGGCCGTCAGGGATGGCTACACCTTC. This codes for CASSLAVRDGYTF.

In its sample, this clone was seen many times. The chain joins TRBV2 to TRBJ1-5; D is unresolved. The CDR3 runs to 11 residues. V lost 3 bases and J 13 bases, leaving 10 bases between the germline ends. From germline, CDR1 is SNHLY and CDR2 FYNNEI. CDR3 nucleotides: TGTGCCAGCAGTGATTGGACCGCGCAGCATTTT. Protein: CASSDWTAQHF.

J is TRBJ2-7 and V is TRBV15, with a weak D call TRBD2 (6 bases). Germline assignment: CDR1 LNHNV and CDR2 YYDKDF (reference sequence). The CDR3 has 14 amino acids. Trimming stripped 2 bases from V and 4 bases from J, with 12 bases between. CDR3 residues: CATSRTSRSYEQYV. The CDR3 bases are TGTGCCACCAGCAGAACTAGCAGGTCATACGAGCAGTACGTC.